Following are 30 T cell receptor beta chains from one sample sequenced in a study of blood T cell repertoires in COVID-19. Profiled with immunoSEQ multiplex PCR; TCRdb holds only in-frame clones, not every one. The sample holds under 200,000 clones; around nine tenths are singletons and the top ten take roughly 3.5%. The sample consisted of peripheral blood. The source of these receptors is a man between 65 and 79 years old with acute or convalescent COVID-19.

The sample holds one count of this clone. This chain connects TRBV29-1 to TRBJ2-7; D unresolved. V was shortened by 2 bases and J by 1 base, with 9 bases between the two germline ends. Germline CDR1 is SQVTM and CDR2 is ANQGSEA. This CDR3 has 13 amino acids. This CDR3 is CSVESGISYEQYF. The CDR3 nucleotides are TGCAGCGTTGAATCAGGCATTTCCTACGAGCAGTACTTC.

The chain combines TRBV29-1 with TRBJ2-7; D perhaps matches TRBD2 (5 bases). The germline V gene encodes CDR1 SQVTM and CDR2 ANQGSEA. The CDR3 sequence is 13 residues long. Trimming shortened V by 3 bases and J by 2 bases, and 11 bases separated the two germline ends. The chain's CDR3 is CSVEVALTYEQYF. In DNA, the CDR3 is TGCAGCGTTGAGGTAGCGCTCACCTACGAGCAGTACTTC.

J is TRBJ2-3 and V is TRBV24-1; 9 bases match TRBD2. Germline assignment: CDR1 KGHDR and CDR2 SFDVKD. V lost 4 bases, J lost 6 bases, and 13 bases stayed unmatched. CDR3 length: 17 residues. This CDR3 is CATSDSFSGGAPDTQYF. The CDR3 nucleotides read TGTGCCACCAGTGACTCCTTTAGCGGGGGCGCCCCCGATACGCAGTATTTT.

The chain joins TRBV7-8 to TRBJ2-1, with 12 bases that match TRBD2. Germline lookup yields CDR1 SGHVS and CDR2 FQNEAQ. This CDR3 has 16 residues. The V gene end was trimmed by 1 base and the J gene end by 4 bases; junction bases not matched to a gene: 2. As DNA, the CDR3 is TGTGCCAGCAGCTTAGGAGGACTAGCGGGATACAATGAGCAGTTCTTC. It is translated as CASSLGGLAGYNEQFF.

CDR3 sequence (DNA): TGCGCCAGCAGCTCGGGAGGCTCTGGAAACACCATATATTTT. Translation gives CASSSGGSGNTIYF. This sequence joins TRBV5-1 and TRBJ1-3; D is uncertain. CDR3 size: 14 residues. V was shortened by 3 bases and J by 0 bases, with 7 bases between the two germline ends. Per the germline V gene, CDR1 is SGHRS and CDR2 is YFSETQ.

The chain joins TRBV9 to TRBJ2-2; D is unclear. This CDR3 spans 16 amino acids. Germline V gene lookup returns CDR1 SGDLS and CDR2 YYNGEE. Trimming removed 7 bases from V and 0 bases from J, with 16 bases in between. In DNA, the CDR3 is TGTGCCAGCTCCATCTCGAGTCGAACGAACACCGGGGAGCTGTTTTTT. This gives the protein CASSISSRTNTGELFF.

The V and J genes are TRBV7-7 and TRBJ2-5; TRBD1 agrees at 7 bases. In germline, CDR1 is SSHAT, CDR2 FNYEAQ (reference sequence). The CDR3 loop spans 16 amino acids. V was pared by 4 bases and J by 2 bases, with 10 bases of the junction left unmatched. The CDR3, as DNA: TGTGCCAGCAGCTACGGACAAGGGGGCAATCAAGAGACCCAGTACTTC. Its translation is CASSYGQGGNQETQYF.

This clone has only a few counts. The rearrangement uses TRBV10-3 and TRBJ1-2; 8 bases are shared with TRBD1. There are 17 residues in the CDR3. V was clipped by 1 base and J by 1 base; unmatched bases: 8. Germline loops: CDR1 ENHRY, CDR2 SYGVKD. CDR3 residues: CAISEFTGGDFNYGYTF. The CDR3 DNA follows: TGTGCCATCAGTGAGTTTACAGGGGGAGATTTTAACTATGGCTACACCTTC.

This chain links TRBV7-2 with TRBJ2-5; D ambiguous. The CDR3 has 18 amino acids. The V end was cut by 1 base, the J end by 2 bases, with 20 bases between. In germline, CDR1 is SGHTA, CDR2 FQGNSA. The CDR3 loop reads CASSLDRSSRLSQETQYF. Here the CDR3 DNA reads TGTGCCAGCAGCTTAGACCGCTCGTCGAGACTTTCTCAAGAGACCCAGTACTTC.

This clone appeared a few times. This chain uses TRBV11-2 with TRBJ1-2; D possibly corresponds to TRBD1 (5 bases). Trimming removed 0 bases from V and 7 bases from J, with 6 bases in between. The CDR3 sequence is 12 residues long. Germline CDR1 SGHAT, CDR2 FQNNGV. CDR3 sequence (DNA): TGTGCCAGCAGCTTAGAGGGGGGTGGCTACACCTTC. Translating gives CASSLEGGGYTF.

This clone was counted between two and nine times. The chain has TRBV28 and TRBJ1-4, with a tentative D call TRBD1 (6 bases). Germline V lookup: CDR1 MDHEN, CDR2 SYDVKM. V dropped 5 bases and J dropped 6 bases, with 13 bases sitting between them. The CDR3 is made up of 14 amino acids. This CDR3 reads CASSPPGQHEKLFF. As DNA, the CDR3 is TGTGCCAGCAGTCCCCCGGGACAACATGAAAAACTGTTTTTT. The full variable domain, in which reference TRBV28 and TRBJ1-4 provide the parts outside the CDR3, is DVKVTQSSRYLVKRTGEKVFLECVQDMDHENMFWYRQDPGLGLRLIYFSYDVKMKEKGDIPEGYSVSREKKERFSLILESASTNQTSMYLCASSPPGQHEKLFFGSGTQLSVL.

CDR3 sequence (DNA): TGTGCCAGCAGTCCAGGGACAGGGCTGGAGACCCAGTACTTC. As protein: CASSPGTGLETQYF. V gene TRBV27 combines with J gene TRBJ2-5; 9 positions agree with TRBD1. Germline loops: CDR1 MNHEY, CDR2 SMNVEV (reference sequence). The junction had 6 bases not matched to a gene; V was cut back by 5 bases and J by 5 bases. The CDR3 has 14 residues.

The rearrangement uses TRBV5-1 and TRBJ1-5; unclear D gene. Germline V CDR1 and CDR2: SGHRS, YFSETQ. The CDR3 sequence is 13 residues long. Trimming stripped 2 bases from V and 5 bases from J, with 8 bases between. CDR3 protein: CASSFFPDQPQHF. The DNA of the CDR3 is TGCGCCAGCAGCTTTTTCCCCGATCAGCCCCAGCATTTT.

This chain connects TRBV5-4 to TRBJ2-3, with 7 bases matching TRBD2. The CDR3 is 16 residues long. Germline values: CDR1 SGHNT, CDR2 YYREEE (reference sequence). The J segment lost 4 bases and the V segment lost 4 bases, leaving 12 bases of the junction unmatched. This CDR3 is CASSQTGRSGPDTQYF. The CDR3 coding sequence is TGTGCCAGCAGCCAGACCGGGAGGAGTGGTCCAGATACGCAGTATTTT.

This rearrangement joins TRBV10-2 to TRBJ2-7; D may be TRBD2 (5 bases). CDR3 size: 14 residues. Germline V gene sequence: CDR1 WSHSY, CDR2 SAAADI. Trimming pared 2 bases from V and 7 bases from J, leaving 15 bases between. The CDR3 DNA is TGCGCCAGCAGTGAGACGCGGGCCGCAGGTGAGCAGTACTTC. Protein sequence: CASSETRAAGEQYF.

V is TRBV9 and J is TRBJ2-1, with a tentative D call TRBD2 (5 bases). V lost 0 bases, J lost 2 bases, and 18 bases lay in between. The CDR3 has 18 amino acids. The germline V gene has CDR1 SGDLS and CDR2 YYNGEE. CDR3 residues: CASSVAVTGSLTYNEQFF. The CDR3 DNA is TGTGCCAGCAGCGTAGCCGTAACGGGGTCTTTAACCTACAATGAGCAGTTCTTC. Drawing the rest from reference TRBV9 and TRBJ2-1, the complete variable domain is DSGVTQTPKHLITATGQRVTLRCSPRSGDLSVYWYQQSLDQGLQFLIQYYNGEERAKGNILERFSAQQFPDLHSELNLSSLELGDSALYFCASSVAVTGSLTYNEQFFGPGTRLTVL.

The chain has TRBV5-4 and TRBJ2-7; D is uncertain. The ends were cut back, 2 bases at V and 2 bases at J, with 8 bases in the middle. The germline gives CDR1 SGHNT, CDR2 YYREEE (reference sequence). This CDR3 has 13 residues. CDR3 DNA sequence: TGTGCCAGCAGCTTTAGGAGCCCCTACGAGCAGTACTTC. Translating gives CASSFRSPYEQYF.

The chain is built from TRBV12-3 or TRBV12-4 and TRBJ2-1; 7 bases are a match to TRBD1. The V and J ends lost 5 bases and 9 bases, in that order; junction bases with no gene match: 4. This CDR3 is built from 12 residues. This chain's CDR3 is CASSPYRGEQFF. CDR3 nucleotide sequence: TGTGCCAGCAGTCCGTACAGGGGTGAGCAGTTCTTC.

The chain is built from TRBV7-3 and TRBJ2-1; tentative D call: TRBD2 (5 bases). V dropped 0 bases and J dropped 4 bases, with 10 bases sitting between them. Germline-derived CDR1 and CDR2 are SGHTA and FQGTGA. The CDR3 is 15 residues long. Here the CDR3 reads CASSLTSGLYNEQFF. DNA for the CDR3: TGTGCCAGCAGCTTAACGTCTGGACTGTACAATGAGCAGTTCTTC. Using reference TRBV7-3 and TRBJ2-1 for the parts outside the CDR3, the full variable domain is GAGVSQTPSNKVTEKGKYVELRCDPISGHTALYWYRQSLGQGPEFLIYFQGTGAADDSGLPNDRFFAVRPEGSVSTLKIQRTERGDSAVYLCASSLTSGLYNEQFFGPGTRLTVL.

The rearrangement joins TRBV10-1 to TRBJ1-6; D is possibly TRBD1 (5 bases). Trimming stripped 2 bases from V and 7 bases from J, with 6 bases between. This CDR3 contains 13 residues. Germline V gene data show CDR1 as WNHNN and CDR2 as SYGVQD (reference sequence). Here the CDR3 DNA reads TGCGCCAGCAGTGAGAACAGGAATTCACCCCTCCACTTT. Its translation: CASSENRNSPLHF.

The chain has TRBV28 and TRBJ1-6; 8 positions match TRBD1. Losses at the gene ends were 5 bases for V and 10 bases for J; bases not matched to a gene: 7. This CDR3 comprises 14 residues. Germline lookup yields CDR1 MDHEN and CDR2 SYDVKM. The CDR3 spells CASSPGTGGSPLHF. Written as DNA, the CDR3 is TGTGCCAGCAGTCCCGGGACAGGAGGGTCACCCCTCCACTTT. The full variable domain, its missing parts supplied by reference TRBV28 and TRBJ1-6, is DVKVTQSSRYLVKRTGEKVFLECVQDMDHENMFWYRQDPGLGLRLIYFSYDVKMKEKGDIPEGYSVSREKKERFSLILESASTNQTSMYLCASSPGTGGSPLHFGNGTRLTVT.

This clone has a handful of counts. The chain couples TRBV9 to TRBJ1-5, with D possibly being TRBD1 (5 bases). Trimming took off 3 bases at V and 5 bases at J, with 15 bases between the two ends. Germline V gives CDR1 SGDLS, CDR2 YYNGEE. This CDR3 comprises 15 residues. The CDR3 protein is CASSARGDYDQPQHF. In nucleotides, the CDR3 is TGTGCCAGCAGCGCCCGAGGGGACTACGATCAGCCCCAGCATTTT.

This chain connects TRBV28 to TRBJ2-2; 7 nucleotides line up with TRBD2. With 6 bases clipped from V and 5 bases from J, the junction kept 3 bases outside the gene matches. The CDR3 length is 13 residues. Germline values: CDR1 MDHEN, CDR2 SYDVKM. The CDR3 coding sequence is TGTGCCAGCAGCTGGGGGGGTACCGGGGAGCTGTTTTTT. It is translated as CASSWGGTGELFF.

In DNA, the CDR3 is TGTGCCAGCGGACGCTGGGACAGGGCTACAGATACGCAGTATTTT. Its protein is CASGRWDRATDTQYF. The chain uses TRBV6-5 and TRBJ2-3; 9 bases are shared with TRBD1. Germline CDR1 is MNHEY and CDR2 is SVGAGI. The ends lost 8 bases at V and 3 bases at J; junction bases unmatched: 9. The CDR3 length is 15 residues.

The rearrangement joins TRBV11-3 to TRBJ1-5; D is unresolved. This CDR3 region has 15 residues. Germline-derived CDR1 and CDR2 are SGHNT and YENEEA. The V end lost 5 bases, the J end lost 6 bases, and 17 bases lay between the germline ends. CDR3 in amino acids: CASSKTSPPSQPQHF. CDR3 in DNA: TGTGCCAGCAGCAAAACTTCCCCACCTAGTCAGCCCCAGCATTTT.

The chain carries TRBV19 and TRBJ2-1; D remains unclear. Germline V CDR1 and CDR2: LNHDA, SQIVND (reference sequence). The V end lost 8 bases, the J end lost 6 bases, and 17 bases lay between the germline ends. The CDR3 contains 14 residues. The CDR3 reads CASSTDRQFNEQFF. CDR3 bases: TGTGCCAGTTCAACAGATCGTCAGTTCAATGAGCAGTTCTTC.

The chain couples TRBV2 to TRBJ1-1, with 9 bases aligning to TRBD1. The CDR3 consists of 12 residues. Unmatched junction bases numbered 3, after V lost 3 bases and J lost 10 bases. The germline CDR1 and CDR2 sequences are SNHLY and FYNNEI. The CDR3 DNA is TGTGCCAGCAGTGATTGGACAGGGGTAGCTTTCTTT. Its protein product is CASSDWTGVAFF.

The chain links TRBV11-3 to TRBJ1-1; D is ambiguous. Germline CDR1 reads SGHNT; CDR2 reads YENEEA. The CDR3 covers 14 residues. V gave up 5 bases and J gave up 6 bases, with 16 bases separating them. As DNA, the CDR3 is TGTGCCAGCAGCCCGGGAGGGAGAATGTCTGAAGCTTTCTTT. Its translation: CASSPGGRMSEAFF. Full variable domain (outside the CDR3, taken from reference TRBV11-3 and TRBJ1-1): EAGVVQSPRYKIIEKKQPVAFWCNPISGHNTLYWYLQNLGQGPELLIRYENEEAVDDSQLPKDRFSAERLKGVDSTLKIQPAELGDSAVYLCASSPGGRMSEAFFGQGTRLTVV.

The CDR3 DNA follows: TGTGCCAGCAGCGCTCACAGGTCATACTTGCGGGAGCAGTACTTC. Its translation is CASSAHRSYLREQYF. The chain carries TRBV6-5 and TRBJ2-7; D possibly corresponds to TRBD1 (5 bases). Germline values: CDR1 MNHEY, CDR2 SVGAGI. The CDR3 runs to 15 residues. V was pared by 6 bases and J by 7 bases, with 22 bases between.

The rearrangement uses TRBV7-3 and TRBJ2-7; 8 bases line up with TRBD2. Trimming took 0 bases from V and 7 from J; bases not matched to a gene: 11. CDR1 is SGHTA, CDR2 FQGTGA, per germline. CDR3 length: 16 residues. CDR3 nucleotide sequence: TGTGCCAGCAGCTTAACGGGGACGGGAGGGCCGAGAGAGCAGTACTTC. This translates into CASSLTGTGGPREQYF.